These T cell receptor beta chains were read from a single sample in a study of T cells after yellow fever vaccination. TCRdb re-called the 5' RACE reads through MiXCR, storing one row per CDR3 protein. In the table there are about 320,000 distinct CDR3 sequences, approximately 7% of which are singletons. The sample in question was PBMCs, obtained roughly 45 days after the first yellow fever vaccination. The source of these receptors is a young man who received the YFV17D yellow fever vaccine. The CDR3 runs from the conserved cysteine through the conserved F or W. Each record gives: CDR3 protein, CDR3 DNA, clone size, D gene, J gene, V gene. D genes are given only for firm matches. Expanded clones are given a class, and other clones once, few, many or no size at all.

CDR3: CASSPLAGTGELFF
DNA: TGCGCCAGCAGCCCCCTGGCAGGCACCGGGGAGCTGTTTTTT
size: many
D: NA
J: TRBJ2-2
V: TRBV5-1

CDR3: CASSPLTRSYNEQFF
DNA: TGTGCCAGCAGTCCCCTGACACGGTCGTACAATGAGCAGTTCTTC
size: NA
D: NA
J: TRBJ2-1
V: TRBV27

CDR3: CASSLVSGDYNEQFF
DNA: TGCGCCAGCAGCTTGGTTAGCGGGGATTACAATGAGCAGTTCTTC
size: many
D: TRBD2
J: TRBJ2-1
V: TRBV5-1

CDR3: CSVGGQAETQYF
DNA: TGCAGCGTTGGGGGCCAAGCCGAGACCCAGTACTTC
size: few
D: NA
J: TRBJ2-5
V: TRBV29-1

CDR3: CAISEYISNQPQHF
DNA: TGTGCCATCAGTGAATACATCAGCAATCAGCCCCAGCATTTT
size: few
D: NA
J: TRBJ1-5
V: TRBV10-3

CDR3: CASSSPGQGNEQFF
DNA: TGTGCCAGCAGCTCTCCGGGACAGGGCAATGAGCAGTTCTTC
size: NA
D: TRBD1
J: TRBJ2-1
V: TRBV7-9

CDR3: CASSQGSEAFF
DNA: TGCGCCAGCAGCCAAGGGTCTGAAGCTTTCTTT
size: many
D: NA
J: TRBJ1-1
V: TRBV4-1

CDR3: CASSFTPRGTEAFF
DNA: TGTGCCAGCAGTTTTACCCCGCGGGGCACTGAAGCTTTCTTT
size: many
D: NA
J: TRBJ1-1
V: TRBV12-3/TRBV12-4

CDR3: CASSPSGWETQYF
DNA: TGTGCCAGCAGTCCATCGGGGTGGGAGACCCAGTACTTC
size: NA
D: NA
J: TRBJ2-5
V: TRBV12-3/TRBV12-4

CDR3: CASSQVITDTQYF
DNA: TGTGCCAGCAGCCAAGTCATTACAGATACGCAGTATTTT
size: many
D: NA
J: TRBJ2-3
V: TRBV3-1

CDR3: CSVETGLADTQYF
DNA: TGCAGCGTCGAGACAGGGTTGGCAGATACGCAGTATTTT
size: few
D: TRBD1
J: TRBJ2-3
V: TRBV29-1

CDR3: CASSPPVARISEAFF
DNA: TGTGCCAGCTCACCACCGGTGGCAAGAATTTCTGAAGCTTTCTTT
size: few
D: NA
J: TRBJ1-1
V: TRBV18

CDR3: CASSSRGYTEAFF
DNA: TGTGCCAGCAGCTCCAGGGGATACACTGAAGCTTTCTTT
size: few
D: NA
J: TRBJ1-1
V: TRBV7-8

CDR3: CASSGVTGELFF
DNA: TGTGCCAGCAGTGGCGTCACCGGGGAGCTGTTTTTT
size: many
D: NA
J: TRBJ2-2
V: TRBV2

CDR3: CASSQEKTRRYTGELFF
DNA: TGCGCCAGCAGCCAAGAGAAGACTAGACGGTACACCGGGGAGCTGTTTTTT
size: NA
D: NA
J: TRBJ2-2
V: TRBV4-3

CDR3: CASRVSGVRTDTQYF
DNA: TGTGCCAGCAGAGTTAGCGGGGTGCGCACAGATACGCAGTATTTT
size: few
D: TRBD2
J: TRBJ2-3
V: TRBV7-2

CDR3: CASHNRGSWPQHF
DNA: TGTGCCAGCCATAACAGGGGTTCTTGGCCCCAGCATTTT
size: few
D: TRBD1
J: TRBJ1-5
V: TRBV12-3/TRBV12-4

CDR3: CASSLLTEAYGYTF
DNA: TGTGCCAGCAGCTTACTGACGGAAGCTTATGGCTACACCTTC
size: few
D: NA
J: TRBJ1-2
V: TRBV7-9

CDR3: CASSYGGTYGYTF
DNA: TGTGCCAGCAGTTACGGAGGAACCTATGGCTACACCTTC
size: NA
D: NA
J: TRBJ1-2
V: TRBV6-2/TRBV6-3

CDR3: CASGGVGTDTGYTF
DNA: TGTGCCAGCGGAGGAGTCGGGACAGATACTGGCTACACCTTC
size: NA
D: TRBD1
J: TRBJ1-2
V: TRBV14

CDR3: CASSFAGAYNSPLHF
DNA: TGTGCCAGCAGCTTTGCGGGGGCCTATAATTCACCCCTCCACTTT
size: NA
D: NA
J: TRBJ1-6
V: TRBV7-2

CDR3: CASSPTSGGPTGELFF
DNA: TGCGCCAGCAGCCCGACTAGCGGGGGACCCACCGGGGAGCTGTTTTTT
size: few
D: TRBD2
J: TRBJ2-2
V: TRBV5-1

CDR3: CASSLTGTGGQPQHF
DNA: TGCGCCAGCAGCTTGACCGGGACAGGGGGCCAGCCCCAGCATTTT
size: many
D: TRBD1
J: TRBJ1-5
V: TRBV5-1

CDR3: CASRTTGGGPYNEQFF
DNA: TGTGCCAGCAGGACTACGGGGGGGGGACCCTACAATGAGCAGTTCTTC
size: many
D: TRBD2
J: TRBJ2-1
V: TRBV11-2

CDR3: CASGEAGTPGREQYF
DNA: TGCGCCAGCGGGGAGGCGGGAACCCCAGGCAGGGAGCAGTACTTC
size: few
D: NA
J: TRBJ2-7
V: TRBV5-1

CDR3: CASSQNRVPNTGELFF
DNA: TGCGCCAGCAGCCAAAACAGGGTCCCGAACACCGGGGAGCTGTTTTTT
size: few
D: NA
J: TRBJ2-2
V: TRBV4-1

CDR3: CASSLSAGDSYNEQFF
DNA: TGTGCCAGCAGTTTATCAGCCGGTGACTCCTACAATGAGCAGTTCTTC
size: few
D: NA
J: TRBJ2-1
V: TRBV27

CDR3: CAWSSGSTEAFF
DNA: TGTGCCTGGAGTAGCGGGTCGACTGAAGCTTTCTTT
size: few
D: NA
J: TRBJ1-1
V: TRBV30

CDR3: CASSFGTSGTGELFF
DNA: TGTGCCAGCAGCTTTGGGACTAGCGGGACCGGGGAGCTGTTTTTT
size: few
D: TRBD2
J: TRBJ2-2
V: TRBV7-2

CDR3: CASSSWYGAKSGANVLTF
DNA: TGTGCCAGCAGTTCATGGTACGGGGCAAAATCTGGGGCCAACGTCCTGACTTTC
size: few
D: NA
J: TRBJ2-6
V: TRBV6-5

CDR3: CASSLGQGAYSYEQYF
DNA: TGCGCCAGCAGCCTGGGACAGGGGGCTTACTCGTACGAGCAGTACTTC
size: many
D: TRBD1
J: TRBJ2-7
V: TRBV4-3

CDR3: CASSLLGGGAPDTQYF
DNA: TGTGCCAGCAGCTTACTCGGCGGGGGGGCACCCGATACGCAGTATTTT
size: NA
D: TRBD2
J: TRBJ2-3
V: TRBV7-2

CDR3: CASSIAGANYGYTF
DNA: TGTGCCAGTAGTATCGCGGGGGCGAACTATGGCTACACCTTC
size: few
D: NA
J: TRBJ1-2
V: TRBV19

CDR3: CASSYRTDRVPGNTIYF
DNA: TGTGCCAGCAGCTACCGGACTGACAGGGTTCCTGGAAACACCATATATTTT
size: NA
D: TRBD1
J: TRBJ1-3
V: TRBV11-2

CDR3: CSASQPPIRELFF
DNA: TGCAGTGCTTCCCAACCCCCTATCCGGGAGCTGTTTTTT
size: few
D: NA
J: TRBJ2-2
V: TRBV20-1

CDR3: CASSQAAGGETQYF
DNA: TGTGCCAGCAGCCAAGCAGCAGGGGGGGAGACCCAGTACTTC
size: few
D: NA
J: TRBJ2-5
V: TRBV3-1

CDR3: CASSLAPRAEEYQPQHF
DNA: TGTGCCAGCAGCTTGGCCCCCAGGGCTGAAGAGTATCAGCCCCAGCATTTT
size: few
D: NA
J: TRBJ1-5
V: TRBV5-5

CDR3: CASSELGARGTGELFF
DNA: TGTGCCAGCAGTGAGCTGGGGGCAAGAGGCACCGGGGAGCTGTTTTTT
size: few
D: NA
J: TRBJ2-2
V: TRBV25-1

CDR3: CSARSPLAGVGEQFF
DNA: TGCAGTGCTAGGTCTCCTCTAGCGGGGGTTGGTGAGCAGTTCTTC
size: many
D: TRBD2
J: TRBJ2-1
V: TRBV20-1

CDR3: CASSPGQANYGYTF
DNA: TGTGCCAGCAGTCCGGGACAGGCAAACTATGGCTACACCTTC
size: NA
D: TRBD1
J: TRBJ1-2
V: TRBV6-1

CDR3: CSVSTGSYGYTF
DNA: TGCAGCGTATCGACAGGGTCCTATGGCTACACCTTC
size: NA
D: TRBD1
J: TRBJ1-2
V: TRBV29-1

CDR3: CAYHRGFNGYTF
DNA: TGTGCCTACCACAGGGGTTTCAATGGCTACACCTTC
size: NA
D: TRBD1
J: TRBJ1-2
V: TRBV30

CDR3: CASESRRRAFYNEQFF
DNA: TGTGCCAGCGAGTCCCGGCGGCGGGCTTTCTACAATGAGCAGTTCTTC
size: NA
D: NA
J: TRBJ2-1
V: TRBV13

CDR3: CASTVLNTGELFF
DNA: TGTGCCAGCACCGTTTTAAACACCGGGGAGCTGTTTTTT
size: few
D: NA
J: TRBJ2-2
V: TRBV28

CDR3: CASSSSGGWSTQYF
DNA: TGTGCCAGCAGCTCTAGCGGGGGTTGGTCGACGCAGTATTTT
size: many
D: TRBD2
J: TRBJ2-3
V: TRBV7-3

CDR3: CAIFGTGSSGANVLTF
DNA: TGTGCCATCTTCGGGACAGGGAGCTCTGGGGCCAACGTCCTGACTTTC
size: NA
D: TRBD1
J: TRBJ2-6
V: TRBV10-3

CDR3: CASSRLTSGGANEQFF
DNA: TGTGCCAGCAGCCGTCTGACTAGCGGGGGGGCGAATGAGCAGTTCTTC
size: few
D: TRBD2
J: TRBJ2-1
V: TRBV3-1

CDR3: CASSFLPTGSGTDTQYF
DNA: TGCGCCAGCAGTTTCCTCCCTACAGGGTCGGGCACAGATACGCAGTATTTT
size: NA
D: NA
J: TRBJ2-3
V: TRBV5-1

CDR3: CASSRRDSYEQYF
DNA: TGTGCCAGCAGTCGACGGGACAGTTACGAGCAGTACTTC
size: NA
D: TRBD1
J: TRBJ2-7
V: TRBV6-2/TRBV6-3

CDR3: CASSSGRSETQYF
DNA: TGTGCCAGTAGTTCGGGAAGGTCGGAGACCCAGTACTTC
size: NA
D: NA
J: TRBJ2-5
V: TRBV19

CDR3: CASSIRQGYRTDTQYF
DNA: TGTGCCAGCAGTATCCGCCAGGGATATAGGACAGATACGCAGTATTTT
size: NA
D: NA
J: TRBJ2-3
V: TRBV6-1